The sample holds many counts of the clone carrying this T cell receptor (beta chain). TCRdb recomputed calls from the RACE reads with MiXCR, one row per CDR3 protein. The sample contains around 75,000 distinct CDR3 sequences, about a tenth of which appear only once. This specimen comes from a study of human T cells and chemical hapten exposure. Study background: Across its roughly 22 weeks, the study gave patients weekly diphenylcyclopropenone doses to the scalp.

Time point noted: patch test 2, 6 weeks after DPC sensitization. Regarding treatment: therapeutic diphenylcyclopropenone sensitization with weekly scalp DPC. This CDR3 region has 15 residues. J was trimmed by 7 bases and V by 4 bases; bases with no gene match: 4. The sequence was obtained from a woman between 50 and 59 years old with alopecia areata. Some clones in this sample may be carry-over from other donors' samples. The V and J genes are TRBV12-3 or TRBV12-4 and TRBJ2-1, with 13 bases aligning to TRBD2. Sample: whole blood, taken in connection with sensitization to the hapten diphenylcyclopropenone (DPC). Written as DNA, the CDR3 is TGTGCCAGCAGTTCCCCGGGACTAGCGGGAAATGAGCAGTTCTTC. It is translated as CASSSPGLAGNEQFF.